What follows are 15 T cell receptor beta chains derived from one specimen sequenced in a study of T cell responses to AZD1222 COVID-19 vaccine. The table came from immunoSEQ multiplex PCR; TCRdb's copy has only in-frame clones and leaves some out. The data hold some 120,000 clones, with just over 85% observed a single time. Specimen: peripheral blood, collected on day 0 of AZD1222 vaccination. These receptors all stem from an adult in good health.

The rearrangement links TRBV19 to TRBJ2-5; perhaps TRBD2 as D (6 bases). The CDR3 spans 15 residues. V was cut by 3 bases and J by 5 bases, with 16 bases left in between. Germline V gene data show CDR1 as LNHDA and CDR2 as SQIVND (reference sequence). The CDR3 DNA reads TGTGCCAGTAGTATTTCCGGCAGCCGGGGGGAGACCCAGTACTTC. This encodes CASSISGSRGETQYF.

The chain recombines TRBV7-9 with TRBJ2-2; 7 nucleotides align to TRBD1. Trimming took 6 bases from V and 2 from J; bases not matched to a gene: 6. CDR1 is SEHNR and CDR2 is FQNEAQ in the germline V gene (reference sequence). The CDR3 has 15 amino acids. This CDR3 reads CASRRGQRNTGELFF. Here the CDR3 DNA reads TGTGCCAGCAGAAGGGGACAGAGAAACACCGGGGAGCTGTTTTTT.

Here the CDR3 reads CANSKVESNYGYTF. CDR3 sequence (DNA): TGTGCCAATTCTAAAGTGGAGTCTAACTATGGCTACACCTTC. The chain recombines TRBV27 with TRBJ1-2; D is unresolved. CDR1 is MNHEY, CDR2 SMNVEV, per germline (reference sequence). Trimming cost V 10 bases and J 0 bases, with 15 bases left between them. The CDR3 consists of 14 residues.

The chain joins TRBV19 to TRBJ2-2, with 7 bases fitting TRBD1. V shed 1 base and J 4 bases; nucleotides not matched to a gene: 6. CDR3 size: 16 residues. CDR1 and CDR2 (germline): LNHDA, SQIVND (reference sequence). The CDR3 coding sequence is TGTGCCAGTAGTATAGGCCAGGGGGTGGCCACCGGGGAGCTGTTTTTT. Translated: CASSIGQGVATGELFF.

The rearrangement links TRBV5-1 to TRBJ1-2; D may be TRBD1 (5 bases). From germline, CDR1 is SGHRS and CDR2 YFSETQ. V was clipped by 3 bases and J by 2 bases, with 11 bases between them. The CDR3 runs to 14 residues. Here the CDR3 DNA reads TGCGCCAGCAGCTGGGAGGGGTCCAACTATGGCTACACCTTC. Encoded protein: CASSWEGSNYGYTF.

The chain recombines TRBV10-3 with TRBJ1-1, with D possibly being TRBD1 (6 bases). This CDR3 has 13 amino acids. Trimming removed 3 bases from V and 5 bases from J, with 10 bases in between. Germline CDR1 reads ENHRY; CDR2 reads SYGVKD. The CDR3 sequence: CAISDRGVTEAFF. CDR3 nucleotide sequence: TGTGCCATCAGTGATAGGGGGGTTACTGAAGCTTTCTTT.

The J gene is TRBJ2-2, the V gene TRBV3-1 (or the pseudogene TRBV3-2); unclear D gene. Trimming pared 0 bases from V and 5 bases from J, leaving 7 bases between. The V gene's germline CDR1 is LGHDT and CDR2 YNNKEL (reference sequence). The length of the CDR3 is 14 residues. CDR3 loop: CASSQDYGTGELFF. CDR3 nucleotide sequence: TGTGCCAGCAGCCAAGATTATGGGACCGGGGAGCTGTTTTTT.

The chain employs TRBV7-6 and TRBJ2-3, with TRBD2 identical over 12 bases. There are 15 residues in the CDR3. The ends lost 5 bases at V and 5 bases at J; junction bases unmatched: 5. In germline, CDR1 is SGHVS, CDR2 FNYEAQ. The CDR3 here is CASSRLAGEGDTQYF. Written as DNA, the CDR3 is TGTGCCAGCAGCCGACTAGCGGGAGAGGGAGATACGCAGTATTTT. The complete variable domain, with remaining parts taken from reference TRBV7-6 and TRBJ2-3, reads GAGVSQSPRYKVTKRGQDVALRCDPISGHVSLYWYRQALGQGPEFLTYFNYEAQQDKSGLPNDRFSAERPEGSISTLTIQRTEQRDSAMYRCASSRLAGEGDTQYFGPGTRLTVL.

This clone appeared once. The V gene is TRBV5-1, the J gene TRBJ2-1; 11 bases align to TRBD2. The CDR3 runs to 15 residues. The J segment lost 4 bases and the V segment lost 5 bases, leaving 5 bases of the junction unmatched. The V gene's germline CDR1 is SGHRS and CDR2 YFSETQ. The CDR3 sequence is CASSTGTSGYNEQFF. CDR3 nucleotide sequence: TGCGCCAGCAGTACCGGGACTAGCGGATACAATGAGCAGTTCTTC.

V and J are TRBV28 and TRBJ2-1; 8 positions agree with TRBD2. Per germline, CDR1 MDHEN and CDR2 SYDVKM. The CDR3 is 15 amino acids. J lost 4 bases, V lost 6 bases, and 8 bases had no gene match. The CDR3 nucleotides read TGTGCCAGCAGGGGTGGCGGGAGGCTTTACAATGAGCAGTTCTTC. Its translation: CASRGGGRLYNEQFF.

The chain joins TRBV5-4 to TRBJ1-2, with a possible D match to TRBD1 (5 bases). Germline CDR1 is SGHNT and CDR2 is YYREEE (reference sequence). Trimming left V 3 bases short and J 7 bases short, with 16 bases between. The CDR3 runs 14 residues. The CDR3 DNA reads as TGTGCCAGCAGCTACTCCCGGGACGTTGGTGGCTACACCTTC. It specifies CASSYSRDVGGYTF.

This chain links TRBV9 with TRBJ2-7; no clear D. Germline V gene sequence: CDR1 SGDLS, CDR2 YYNGEE. V lost 0 bases, J lost 6 bases, and 10 bases lay in between. CDR3 length: 13 residues. This CDR3 reads CASSVGAFSEQYF. CDR3 sequence (DNA): TGTGCCAGCAGCGTAGGAGCGTTCTCCGAGCAGTACTTC.

The CDR3 sequence: CASSAGLAEYYEQYF. The CDR3 nucleotides read TGTGCCAGCAGCGCGGGACTAGCGGAGTACTACGAGCAGTACTTC. V is TRBV9 and J is TRBJ2-7, with 11 bases fitting TRBD2. The CDR3 contains 15 residues. Losses at the gene ends were 3 bases for V and 3 bases for J; bases not matched to a gene: 5. Looked up from germline, CDR1 is SGDLS and CDR2 is YYNGEE.

In this sample, this clone turned up once. This rearrangement joins TRBV5-1 to TRBJ2-7; D is unclear. V gave up 0 bases and J gave up 3 bases, with 7 bases separating them. CDR3 size: 13 residues. The germline gives CDR1 SGHRS, CDR2 YFSETQ. For the CDR3, the DNA is TGCGCCAGCAGCTTGGAACCGGGCTACGAGCAGTACTTC. Residues: CASSLEPGYEQYF.

The J gene is TRBJ1-2, the V gene TRBV6-2 or TRBV6-3; no clear D gene. Germline V gives CDR1 MNHEY, CDR2 SVGEGT. V was clipped by 0 bases and J by 5 bases, with 10 bases between them. The CDR3 has 14 residues. The CDR3 reads CASSYSSGGYGYTF. CDR3 DNA: TGTGCCAGCAGTTACTCTTCCGGCGGATATGGCTACACCTTC.